The 30 T cell receptor beta chains presented below share a single source sample, sequenced in a study of shared clonotypes between healthy human individuals. The naive CD8 subset, CD45RO-negative cells positively selected for CCR7, excluded terminally differentiated effector memory CD45RA+ cells. Sequencing used immunoSEQ multiplex PCR; TCRdb keeps in-frame clones, though not all of them. The table lists some 1,900,000 clones, around 96% of them singletons. The sequenced material came from naive CD8+ T cells sorted from blood. These receptors were obtained from a man younger than 35 in good health.

The rearrangement joins TRBV29-1 to TRBJ1-4, with no clear D. The CDR3 totals 12 residues. Germline loops: CDR1 SQVTM, CDR2 ANQGSEA. The V and J ends lost 4 bases and 3 bases respectively, with 6 bases between them. CDR3 residues: CSVGRPNEKLFF. DNA of the CDR3: TGCAGCGTTGGACGGCCTAATGAAAAACTGTTTTTT.

The gene calls are TRBV2 and TRBJ1-1, with D perhaps matching TRBD1 (5 bases). The CDR3 loop spans 12 amino acids. Trimming took off 10 bases at V and 2 bases at J, with 11 bases between the two ends. Germline CDR1 is SNHLY and CDR2 is FYNNEI. The chain's CDR3 is CATLDSNTEAFF. Written as DNA, the CDR3 is TGTGCCACCTTAGACAGTAACACTGAAGCTTTCTTT.

This chain uses TRBV15 with TRBJ2-7; 9 bases map to TRBD1. V lost 0 bases and J lost 5; bases outside the gene matches: 5. The CDR3 covers 15 residues. The germline gives CDR1 LNHNV, CDR2 YYDKDF (reference sequence). The chain's CDR3 is CATSRDKGQGNEQYF. The CDR3 bases are TGTGCCACCAGCAGAGATAAGGGACAGGGTAACGAGCAGTACTTC.

This clone showed up just once. This rearrangement joins TRBV11-2 to TRBJ2-2; possible D gene TRBD2, 6 bases. Germline CDR1 is SGHAT and CDR2 is FQNNGV. Trimming pared 2 bases from V and 2 bases from J, leaving 15 bases between. The CDR3 spans 17 residues. The CDR3 sequence: CASSLWGRGENTGELFF. CDR3 sequence (DNA): TGTGCCAGCAGCTTATGGGGTCGCGGGGAAAACACCGGGGAGCTGTTTTTT.

This clone has a single count. Other nucleotide sequences in the sample specify the same CDR3. The chain carries TRBV5-6 and TRBJ2-7; D ambiguous. Germline V gives CDR1 SGHDT, CDR2 YYEEEE. V lost 0 bases, J lost 2 bases, and 6 bases lay in between. The CDR3 spans 13 residues. The CDR3: CASSLGRTYEQYF. Here the CDR3 DNA reads TGTGCCAGCAGCTTGGGCAGGACCTACGAGCAGTACTTC.

The CDR3, as DNA: TGTGCCAGCAGCCAGACCGGGACAGGGGGCGTAAAGACCTTC. It codes for CASSQTGTGGVKTF. V usage is TRBV6-9 and J usage is TRBJ1-2, with 12 bases aligning to TRBD1. V lost 6 bases to trimming and J lost 14 bases; unmatched junction nucleotides: 13. Looked up from germline, CDR1 is MNHGY and CDR2 is SVAAGI. This CDR3 is 14 amino acids long.

This clone occurred once. The V call is TRBV7-9, the J call TRBJ1-3, with D perhaps matching TRBD1 (5 bases). The CDR3 loop spans 19 amino acids. Germline values: CDR1 SEHNR, CDR2 FQNEAQ (reference sequence). V lost 5 bases, J lost 0 bases, and 23 bases lay in between. CDR3 DNA sequence: TGTGCCAGCAGCGCTTACTCACCAACTTTCAGGGACTCTGGAAACACCATATATTTT. It yields the protein CASSAYSPTFRDSGNTIYF.

This chain connects TRBV5-1 to TRBJ1-1; 10 bases map to TRBD1. The CDR3 has 16 residues. Germline V gives CDR1 SGHRS, CDR2 YFSETQ. The V gene end was trimmed by 3 bases and the J gene end by 1 base; junction bases not matched to a gene: 6. CDR3 sequence (DNA): TGCGCCAGCAGCTCACCGGGACAGGGGTCGAACACTGAAGCTTTCTTT. It specifies CASSSPGQGSNTEAFF.

This clone was seen once. V usage is TRBV5-1 and J usage is TRBJ1-2, with 8 bases aligning to TRBD1. The CDR3 has 15 amino acids. From germline, CDR1 is SGHRS and CDR2 YFSETQ. Trimming removed 1 base from V and 3 bases from J; junction bases left unmatched: 5. This chain's CDR3 is CASSLSTGGYYGYTF. In nucleotides, the CDR3 is TGCGCCAGCAGCTTGAGTACAGGGGGTTACTATGGCTACACCTTC.

This CDR3 reads CASSLFTGTNTEAFF. CDR3 nucleotide sequence: TGCGCCAGCAGCTTGTTTACAGGTACGAACACTGAAGCTTTCTTT. This chain joins TRBV5-1 and TRBJ1-1, with D perhaps TRBD1 (5 bases). The germline CDR1 and CDR2 sequences are SGHRS and YFSETQ. Trimming took 1 base from V and 1 from J, leaving 11 bases between them. There are 15 residues in the CDR3.

The chain links TRBV5-4 to TRBJ2-2, with no clear D. CDR1 SGHNT and CDR2 YYREEE come from the germline V gene (reference sequence). There are 12 residues in the CDR3. V was pared by 9 bases and J by 5 bases, with 11 bases between. The CDR3 reads CATHLITGELFF. Written as DNA, the CDR3 is TGTGCCACCCATCTCATAACCGGGGAGCTGTTTTTT.

This rearrangement joins TRBV15 to TRBJ2-1; the match to TRBD1 covers 8 bases. The CDR3 is 12 residues long. Per germline, CDR1 LNHNV and CDR2 YYDKDF (reference sequence). V shed 9 bases and J 6 bases; nucleotides not matched to a gene: 4. DNA for the CDR3: TGTGCCACGGGGACAGGAGGCAATGAGCAGTTCTTC. Protein product: CATGTGGNEQFF.

As DNA, the CDR3 is TGTGCCAGCAGCTTTGAGGGTCGCGACGAGCAGTACTTC. Translating it yields CASSFEGRDEQYF. This chain links TRBV7-8 with TRBJ2-7; D perhaps matches TRBD2 (5 bases). The CDR3 covers 13 residues. The V end was cut by 3 bases, the J end by 5 bases, with 11 bases between. CDR1 SGHVS and CDR2 FQNEAQ come from the germline V gene.

CDR3 residues: CASSEDAGFSYEQYF. The CDR3 coding sequence is TGTGCCAGCAGTGAAGATGCAGGTTTCTCCTACGAGCAGTACTTC. The chain joins TRBV6-1 to TRBJ2-7; D is uncertain. V was cut by 1 base and J by 0 bases, with 10 bases left in between. CDR3 length equals 15 residues. CDR1 and CDR2 from the germline V gene are MNHNS and SASEGT.

The chain uses TRBV5-8 and TRBJ2-3; 7 bases map to TRBD2. Trimming removed 4 bases from V and 2 bases from J; junction bases left unmatched: 7. The CDR3 has 15 residues. The germline V gene has CDR1 SGHTS and CDR2 YDEGEE. The CDR3 loop is CASSRSSGVTDTQYF. The CDR3 DNA follows: TGTGCCAGCAGCCGGTCTAGCGGTGTCACAGATACGCAGTATTTT.

This clone occurred a few times. At the DNA level, this CDR3 is encoded by other sequences in the same sample as well. The gene calls are TRBV6-5 and TRBJ2-1; D may be TRBD1 or TRBD2 (5 bases each). CDR1 and CDR2 (germline): MNHEY, SVGAGI. The length of the CDR3 is 13 residues. V was clipped by 0 bases and J by 7 bases, with 7 bases between them. CDR3 amino acids: CASSYSEGNEQFF. The CDR3 nucleotides read TGTGCCAGCAGTTACTCCGAGGGGAATGAGCAGTTCTTC.

The rearrangement uses TRBV7-6 and TRBJ2-1, with a tentative D call TRBD1 (5 bases). The CDR3 totals 16 residues. CDR1 is SGHVS and CDR2 is FNYEAQ in the germline V gene. V lost 1 base and J 1 base, leaving 11 bases between the germline ends. The DNA of the CDR3 is TGTGCCAGCAGCTTAGAGGGGTTTGGGTCCTACAATGAGCAGTTCTTC. This encodes CASSLEGFGSYNEQFF.

Of note for this clone: Different DNA sequences within this sample yield the same CDR3. CDR3 in DNA: TGTGCCAGCAGTTTGGTGGCGGGGGACACAGATACGCAGTATTTT. Protein: CASSLVAGDTDTQYF. This chain joins TRBV28 and TRBJ2-3; 7 nucleotides align to TRBD2. Germline-derived CDR1 and CDR2 are MDHEN and SYDVKM. The CDR3 totals 15 residues. V shed 3 bases and J 2 bases; nucleotides not matched to a gene: 5.

On this clone: Additional DNA sequences in this sample encode the identical CDR3. The rearrangement uses TRBV4-1 and TRBJ2-7; D gene uncertain. Per the germline V gene, CDR1 is MGHRA and CDR2 is YSYEKL. Trimming cost V 3 bases and J 6 bases, with 12 bases left between them. This CDR3 contains 13 residues. The CDR3 DNA reads TGCGCCAGCAGCCAGGATTTAAGGTTCGAGCAGTACTTC. It codes for CASSQDLRFEQYF.

V and J are TRBV2 and TRBJ2-7; 12 bases map to TRBD1. The V gene's germline CDR1 is SNHLY and CDR2 FYNNEI. Losses at the gene ends were 5 bases for V and 6 bases for J; bases not matched to a gene: 11. The CDR3 consists of 16 residues. In nucleotides, the CDR3 is TGTGCCAGCAGTCCCCCGGGACAGGGGGCTCCCCCCGAGCAGTACTTC. It is translated as CASSPPGQGAPPEQYF.

The rearrangement uses TRBV11-2 and TRBJ1-1; TRBD1 is a possible D gene (5 bases). The CDR3 has 14 residues. The V gene lost 1 base and the J gene lost 3 bases, with 9 bases spanning the gap. Germline CDR1 SGHAT, CDR2 FQNNGV. CDR3 protein: CASSLGGWYTEAFF. As DNA, the CDR3 is TGTGCCAGCAGCTTAGGGGGGTGGTACACTGAAGCTTTCTTT.

The V call is TRBV7-9, the J call TRBJ2-5; 9 bases agree with TRBD1. The V gene's germline CDR1 is SEHNR and CDR2 FQNEAQ (reference sequence). This CDR3 is 15 amino acids long. V shed 2 bases, J shed 3 bases, and the junction held 4 bases outside the gene matches. CDR3 nucleotide sequence: TGTGCCAGCAGCTTACCCTGGGACAGGGAAGAGACCCAGTACTTC. Translation: CASSLPWDREETQYF.

As for this clone: Distinct nucleotide sequences in the sample also encode this CDR3. V usage is TRBV7-9 and J usage is TRBJ2-3; D is unresolved. Deletions cut 5 bases from V and 3 bases from J, with 6 bases between. The CDR3 totals 12 residues. In germline, CDR1 is SEHNR, CDR2 FQNEAQ (reference sequence). The CDR3 spells CASSPPTDTQYF. CDR3 DNA sequence: TGTGCCAGCAGCCCCCCGACAGATACGCAGTATTTT.

The V gene is TRBV2, the J gene TRBJ2-1; weak D call: TRBD2 (6 bases). Germline loops: CDR1 SNHLY, CDR2 FYNNEI. The length of the CDR3 is 17 residues. V shed 10 bases and J shed 1 base, with 23 bases lying between them. DNA for the CDR3: TGTGCCACCGACTGGGGCGATAGGAGGGATTCCTACAATGAGCAGTTCTTC. Translation gives CATDWGDRRDSYNEQFF.

This sequence joins TRBV27 and TRBJ2-7; TRBD1 matches 7 bases. V lost 4 bases and J lost 3; bases outside the gene matches: 6. The germline CDR1 and CDR2 sequences are MNHEY and SMNVEV (reference sequence). This CDR3 is built from 14 residues. CDR3 DNA: TGTGCCAGCAGTTATAAAGGGGGCGTCTACGAGCAGTACTTC. Protein product: CASSYKGGVYEQYF.

Comments on this clone: This same CDR3 is encoded by further DNA sequences in the sample. The V gene is TRBV9, the J gene TRBJ2-2; the D is unclear. The CDR3 is 14 amino acids. Germline CDR1 reads SGDLS; CDR2 reads YYNGEE. Between the trimmed V and J ends, which lost 0 bases and 2 bases, there was a span of 5 bases. CDR3 nucleotides: TGTGCCAGCAGCGTAGGGGCTAACACCGGGGAGCTGTTTTTT. Amino acid sequence: CASSVGANTGELFF.

The gene calls are TRBV5-4 and TRBJ1-6, with 7 bases identical to TRBD1. Germline V lookup: CDR1 SGHNT, CDR2 YYREEE (reference sequence). The CDR3 has 17 amino acids. V was clipped by 0 bases and J by 7 bases; unmatched bases: 10. In DNA form, the CDR3 reads TGTGCCAGCAGCTTGGACTCAGGGGGACAGTTGAATTCACCCCTCCACTTT. Protein product: CASSLDSGGQLNSPLHF.

The chain recombines TRBV19 with TRBJ1-1; a possible D gene is TRBD1 (5 bases). Germline values: CDR1 LNHDA, CDR2 SQIVND (reference sequence). The CDR3 sequence is 17 residues long. Trimming took 3 bases from V and 0 from J, leaving 17 bases between them. The CDR3 is CASSIPGTDLMNTEAFF. In DNA form, the CDR3 reads TGTGCCAGTAGTATTCCAGGGACGGATCTTATGAACACTGAAGCTTTCTTT.

The chain is built from TRBV4-2 and TRBJ2-7; D assignment may be TRBD1 or TRBD2 (6 bases each). CDR1 and CDR2 from the germline V gene are LGHNA and YNFKEQ. The CDR3 length is 16 residues. V shed 0 bases and J shed 3 bases, with 15 bases lying between them. CDR3 coding DNA: TGTGCCAGCAGCCAAGATTTGGAGGGGGTCCTCTACGAGCAGTACTTC. This encodes CASSQDLEGVLYEQYF.

This chain uses TRBV7-9 with TRBJ2-7; D is unresolved. V gave up 5 bases and J gave up 5 bases, with 10 bases separating them. Germline loops: CDR1 SEHNR, CDR2 FQNEAQ (reference sequence). The CDR3 runs 12 residues. CDR3 sequence reads: CASSPVPDEQYF. The CDR3 DNA reads as TGTGCCAGCAGCCCGGTCCCTGACGAGCAGTACTTC.